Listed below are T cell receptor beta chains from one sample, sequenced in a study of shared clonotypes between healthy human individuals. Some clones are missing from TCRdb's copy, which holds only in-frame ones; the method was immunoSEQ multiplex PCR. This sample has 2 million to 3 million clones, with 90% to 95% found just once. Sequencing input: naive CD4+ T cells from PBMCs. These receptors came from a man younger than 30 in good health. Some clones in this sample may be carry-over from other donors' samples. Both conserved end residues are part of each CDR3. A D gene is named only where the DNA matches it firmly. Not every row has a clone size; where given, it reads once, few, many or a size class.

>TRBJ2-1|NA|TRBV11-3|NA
TGTGCCAGCAGCCAGGGACCGGGACTTTACAATGAGCAGTTCTTC
CASSQGPGLYNEQFF
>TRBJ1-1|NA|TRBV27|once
TGTGCCAGCAGTCCAAGAGATGGGAGGACTGAAGCTTTCTTT
CASSPRDGRTEAFF
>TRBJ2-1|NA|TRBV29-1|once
TGCAGCGTTGGAGGACCAACCGGGGGCTCCTACAATGAGCAGTTCTTC
CSVGGPTGGSYNEQFF
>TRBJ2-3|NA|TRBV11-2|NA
TGTGCCAGCAGCTCTCCCAGCGGCACGCAGTATTTT
CASSSPSGTQYF
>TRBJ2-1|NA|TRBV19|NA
TGTGCCAGTAGCTTTTACGGGGGGCGCAATGAGCAGTTCTTC
CASSFYGGRNEQFF
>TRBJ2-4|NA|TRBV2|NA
TGTGCCAGCAGTGTTGAAAGGGGGGCCAAAAACATTCAGTACTTC
CASSVERGAKNIQYF
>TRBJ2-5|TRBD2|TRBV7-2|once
TGTGCCAGCAGCTTACTAGCGGGAGGGGGAGAGACCCAGTACTTC
CASSLLAGGGETQYF
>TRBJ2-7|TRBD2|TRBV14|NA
TGTGCCAGCAGCCAAGCCCTTCCGGGAGGCTACGAGCAGTACTTC
CASSQALPGGYEQYF
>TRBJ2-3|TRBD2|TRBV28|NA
TGTGCCAGCAGCACAACCGGGAGGGGGGGCACAGATACGCAGTATTTT
CASSTTGRGGTDTQYF
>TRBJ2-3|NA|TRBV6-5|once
TGTGCCAGCAGTTACAGGGCAGCTAGCACAGATACGCAGTATTTT
CASSYRAASTDTQYF
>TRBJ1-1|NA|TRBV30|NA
TGTGCCTGGAGTGTAGGGAGGGGGAGGGGGAACACTGAAGCTTTCTTT
CAWSVGRGRGNTEAFF
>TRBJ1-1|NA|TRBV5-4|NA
TGTGCCAGCAGCTCCGCGATATCAGGGAACACTGAAGCTTTCTTT
CASSSAISGNTEAFF
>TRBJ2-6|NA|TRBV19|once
TGTGCCAGTAAAGTATGGCGTACCCCTATGACGGATGGGGCCAACGTCCTGACTTTC
CASKVWRTPMTDGANVLTF
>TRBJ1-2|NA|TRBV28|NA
TGTGCCAGCAGCCCCAACGACTATGGCTACACCTTC
CASSPNDYGYTF
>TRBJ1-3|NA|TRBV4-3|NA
TGCGCCAGCAGCCAAGAAAGGGCTGCTGGAAACACCATATATTTT
CASSQERAAGNTIYF
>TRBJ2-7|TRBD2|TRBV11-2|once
TGTGCCAGCAGCAGGACGGGACTAGCGGGTATCTACGAGCAGTACTTC
CASSRTGLAGIYEQYF
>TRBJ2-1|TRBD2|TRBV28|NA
TGTGCCAGCAGTTCCCCCGGTAGCGGGACCTACAATGAGCAGTTCTTC
CASSSPGSGTYNEQFF
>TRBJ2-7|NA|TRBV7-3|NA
TGTGCCAGCGCCCTCCTGTCCGGACCCACCTACGAGCAGTACTTC
CASALLSGPTYEQYF
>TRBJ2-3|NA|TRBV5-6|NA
TGTGCCAGCAGCTTGGGGGTGGGTACTAGCACAGATACGCAGTATTTT
CASSLGVGTSTDTQYF
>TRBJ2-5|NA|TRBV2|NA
TGTGCCAGCAGTGAAGAGGGTAGGGTGGTCCAGTACTTC
CASSEEGRVVQYF
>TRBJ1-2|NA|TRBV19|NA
TGTGCCAGCCGGACAGACGAGAACTATGGCTACACCTTC
CASRTDENYGYTF
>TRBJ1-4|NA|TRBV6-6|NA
TGTGCCAGCACCGACCAGGGGCGCGGAGAAAAACTGTTTTTT
CASTDQGRGEKLFF
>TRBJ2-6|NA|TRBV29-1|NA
TGCAGCGTTGGAGAGGGGTCTGGGGCCAACGTCCTGACTTTC
CSVGEGSGANVLTF
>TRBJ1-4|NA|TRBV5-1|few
TGCGCCAGCAGCTTGGGGGGAGGAGAAAAACTGTTTTTT
CASSLGGGEKLFF